This is a list of T cell receptor beta chains from one sample in a study of identical twins. TCRdb itself ran the 5' RACE reads through MiXCR, one entry per CDR3 protein. The sample contains under 1 million distinct CDR3 sequences, 10% to 15% of which appear only once. The same sample was also studied in work on yellow fever vaccine responses in identical twins.

The sample comprised PBMCs. The source is a woman aged 18-29 years in good health. CDR3s include the opening cysteine and the closing phenylalanine or tryptophan. A D gene is named only where the DNA matches it firmly. The listing skips clone size in some rows; elsewhere it reads once, few, many or a size class.

D gene: -
V gene: TRBV24-1
clone size: few
J gene: TRBJ2-1
CDR3 DNA: TGTGCCACCATGTCGGGAGCCTACAATGAGCAGTTCTTC
CDR3 protein: CATMSGAYNEQFF

D gene: TRBD2
V gene: TRBV25-1
clone size: few
J gene: TRBJ2-2
CDR3 DNA: TGTGCCAGCAGTGGCCGACTAGCGGGACCCGGGGAGCTGTTTTTT
CDR3 protein: CASSGRLAGPGELFF

D gene: TRBD1
V gene: TRBV4-1
clone size: -
J gene: TRBJ1-6
CDR3 DNA: TGCGCCAGCAGCCCCCCAGCAGGGGGGAATTCACCCCTCCACTTT
CDR3 protein: CASSPPAGGNSPLHF

D gene: -
V gene: TRBV6-5
clone size: few
J gene: TRBJ1-3
CDR3 DNA: TGTGCCAGCAGTTCCCCGACGGTCTCTGGAAACACCATATATTTT
CDR3 protein: CASSSPTVSGNTIYF

D gene: TRBD1
V gene: TRBV4-1
clone size: -
J gene: TRBJ2-5
CDR3 DNA: TGCGCCAGCAGCTTGACAGGGTTGGAGACCCAGTACTTC
CDR3 protein: CASSLTGLETQYF

D gene: -
V gene: TRBV11-2
clone size: many
J gene: TRBJ2-1
CDR3 DNA: TGTGCCAGCAGCTTAGATGGGGGCAGCCATCTATCCCACAATGAGCAGTTCTTC
CDR3 protein: CASSLDGGSHLSHNEQFF

D gene: -
V gene: TRBV2
clone size: -
J gene: TRBJ2-1
CDR3 DNA: TGTGCCAGCAGGGGGTTATCCAATGAGCAGTTCTTC
CDR3 protein: CASRGLSNEQFF

D gene: TRBD2
V gene: TRBV20-1
clone size: -
J gene: TRBJ2-3
CDR3 DNA: TGCAGTGCTGGAAAGCGGGAGGGCCCTGGTAGAGATACGCAGTATTTT
CDR3 protein: CSAGKREGPGRDTQYF

D gene: TRBD2
V gene: TRBV7-8
clone size: -
J gene: TRBJ2-7
CDR3 DNA: TGTGCCAGCAGCTTAGAACTAGCGGGAAGGTACGAGCAGTACTTC
CDR3 protein: CASSLELAGRYEQYF

D gene: -
V gene: TRBV9
clone size: -
J gene: TRBJ1-4
CDR3 DNA: TGTGCCAGCAGCGTGGACGGGCAGGCTAATGAAAAACTGTTTTTT
CDR3 protein: CASSVDGQANEKLFF

D gene: TRBD1
V gene: TRBV5-1
clone size: -
J gene: TRBJ2-3
CDR3 DNA: TGCGCCAGCGCCCCTGGACAGGGGGCAGATACGCAGTATTTT
CDR3 protein: CASAPGQGADTQYF

D gene: TRBD1
V gene: TRBV14
clone size: -
J gene: TRBJ2-2
CDR3 DNA: TGTGCCAGCAGCCTTCGCCAACTTTTAGGGGGCAACGGCGGGGAGCTGTTTTTT
CDR3 protein: CASSLRQLLGGNGGELFF

D gene: -
V gene: TRBV18
clone size: few
J gene: TRBJ2-7
CDR3 DNA: TGTGCCAGCTCACCCCCCGGCCCCGTCGAGCAGTACTTC
CDR3 protein: CASSPPGPVEQYF

D gene: -
V gene: TRBV7-8
clone size: -
J gene: TRBJ2-7
CDR3 DNA: TGTGCCAGCAGCCTACCGATCTCCTACGAGCAGTACTTC
CDR3 protein: CASSLPISYEQYF

D gene: TRBD1
V gene: TRBV4-1
clone size: -
J gene: TRBJ2-7
CDR3 DNA: TGCGCCAGCAGCCCTCACGACAGGGACTCCTACGAGCAGTACTTC
CDR3 protein: CASSPHDRDSYEQYF

D gene: -
V gene: TRBV28
clone size: many
J gene: TRBJ2-1
CDR3 DNA: TGTGCCAGCAGTTTTCTTGGGCAGGGACCCACTGGGAATGAGCAGTTCTTC
CDR3 protein: CASSFLGQGPTGNEQFF

D gene: -
V gene: TRBV10-3
clone size: many
J gene: TRBJ1-5
CDR3 DNA: TGTGCCACCACAGAATATAGCAATCAGCCCCAGCATTTT
CDR3 protein: CATTEYSNQPQHF

D gene: -
V gene: TRBV28
clone size: -
J gene: TRBJ2-3
CDR3 DNA: TGTGCCAGCGAGGTCCCCAGCACAGATACGCAGTATTTT
CDR3 protein: CASEVPSTDTQYF

D gene: -
V gene: TRBV15
clone size: few
J gene: TRBJ2-7
CDR3 DNA: TGTGCCACCAGCAGAGATGGGTCTGTCGGCGGAGCCTACGAGCAGTACTTC
CDR3 protein: CATSRDGSVGGAYEQYF

D gene: -
V gene: TRBV4-1
clone size: many
J gene: TRBJ1-6
CDR3 DNA: TGCGCCAGCAGCCATACACCGGGACATAATAATTCACCCCTCCACTTT
CDR3 protein: CASSHTPGHNNSPLHF

D gene: -
V gene: TRBV24-1
clone size: -
J gene: TRBJ2-7
CDR3 DNA: TGTGCCACCGCCGGGACACCGCTCTACGAGCAGTACTTC
CDR3 protein: CATAGTPLYEQYF

D gene: -
V gene: TRBV20-1
clone size: -
J gene: TRBJ2-5
CDR3 DNA: TGCAGTTCACCAGGGGATGGCCAAGAGACCCAGTACTTC
CDR3 protein: CSSPGDGQETQYF

D gene: -
V gene: TRBV24-1
clone size: few
J gene: TRBJ2-1
CDR3 DNA: TGTGCCACCAGTGATTTGTCTAGCACTGAGCAGTTCTTC
CDR3 protein: CATSDLSSTEQFF

D gene: -
V gene: TRBV20-1
clone size: many
J gene: TRBJ2-1
CDR3 DNA: TGCAGTGCTTCGTACGGGAGCTCCTACAATGAGCAGTTCTTC
CDR3 protein: CSASYGSSYNEQFF

D gene: -
V gene: TRBV16
clone size: few
J gene: TRBJ2-7
CDR3 DNA: TGTGCCAGCAGCCCGCTTTGGGCGTGGTACGAGCAGTACTTC
CDR3 protein: CASSPLWAWYEQYF

D gene: -
V gene: TRBV12-3/TRBV12-4
clone size: few
J gene: TRBJ2-1
CDR3 DNA: TGTGCCAGCAGTTTGGTGGGGATGGGCAATGAGCAGTTCTTC
CDR3 protein: CASSLVGMGNEQFF

D gene: -
V gene: TRBV20-1
clone size: few
J gene: TRBJ1-2
CDR3 DNA: TGCAGTGCCACCCGTCAGGGATCCTATGGCTACACCTTC
CDR3 protein: CSATRQGSYGYTF

D gene: TRBD1
V gene: TRBV12-3/TRBV12-4
clone size: few
J gene: TRBJ1-2
CDR3 DNA: TGTGCCAGTGGGACAGTACGTTCCGGCTACACCTTC
CDR3 protein: CASGTVRSGYTF

D gene: -
V gene: TRBV5-1
clone size: -
J gene: TRBJ2-1
CDR3 DNA: TGCGCCAGCAGCATACCCGGACGAGACAATGAGCAGTTCTTC
CDR3 protein: CASSIPGRDNEQFF

D gene: TRBD2
V gene: TRBV5-4
clone size: -
J gene: TRBJ2-7
CDR3 DNA: TGTGCCAGCAGCTTGGGCACTAGCGGCTCTAGGGAGCAGTACTTC
CDR3 protein: CASSLGTSGSREQYF

D gene: TRBD1
V gene: TRBV6-1
clone size: -
J gene: TRBJ2-5
CDR3 DNA: TGTGCCAGCACCGACAGGGTTAGTTCTCAAGAGACCCAGTACTTC
CDR3 protein: CASTDRVSSQETQYF

D gene: -
V gene: TRBV12-3/TRBV12-4
clone size: many
J gene: TRBJ1-3
CDR3 DNA: TGTGCCAGCAGTTTAGGGGCCCCTGAAGGAAACACCATATATTTT
CDR3 protein: CASSLGAPEGNTIYF

D gene: TRBD1
V gene: TRBV20-1
clone size: once
J gene: TRBJ2-6
CDR3 DNA: TGCAGTGCCCCCGGGGCAGGGGGCGCTGGGGCCAACGTCCTGACTTTC
CDR3 protein: CSAPGAGGAGANVLTF

D gene: -
V gene: TRBV10-3
clone size: few
J gene: TRBJ1-6
CDR3 DNA: TGTGCCACCGCCCTCGGGGGGAATTCACCCCTCCACTTT
CDR3 protein: CATALGGNSPLHF

D gene: -
V gene: TRBV14
clone size: few
J gene: TRBJ2-4
CDR3 DNA: TGTGCCAGCAGCCCCTCGCGTAACCAAAACATTCAGTACTTC
CDR3 protein: CASSPSRNQNIQYF

D gene: -
V gene: TRBV14
clone size: few
J gene: TRBJ2-3
CDR3 DNA: TGTGCCAGCAGCCAAGATTTCGGCGAGATCGCAGATACGCAGTATTTT
CDR3 protein: CASSQDFGEIADTQYF

D gene: -
V gene: TRBV5-1
clone size: -
J gene: TRBJ1-2
CDR3 DNA: TGCGCCAGCAGCTTGGTTGTCGGAAATGGCTACACCTTC
CDR3 protein: CASSLVVGNGYTF

D gene: -
V gene: TRBV20-1
clone size: -
J gene: TRBJ1-2
CDR3 DNA: TGCAGTGCTAGTACGGACGTTACTAATAACTATGGCTACACCTTC
CDR3 protein: CSASTDVTNNYGYTF

D gene: TRBD2
V gene: TRBV7-9
clone size: -
J gene: TRBJ2-1
CDR3 DNA: TGTGCCAGCAGCTTCGGACTAGACGGGCGAGAGCAGTTCTTC
CDR3 protein: CASSFGLDGREQFF

D gene: TRBD1
V gene: TRBV14
clone size: few
J gene: TRBJ1-2
CDR3 DNA: TGTGCCAGCAGCCGGCTCCGGGACAGGGACGGCTACACCTTC
CDR3 protein: CASSRLRDRDGYTF

D gene: TRBD1
V gene: TRBV7-9
clone size: few
J gene: TRBJ2-3
CDR3 DNA: TGTGCCAGCAGCTCCTTCGGGACAGGGCTCACAGATACGCAGTATTTT
CDR3 protein: CASSSFGTGLTDTQYF

D gene: TRBD1
V gene: TRBV4-2
clone size: -
J gene: TRBJ1-6
CDR3 DNA: TGTGCCAGCAGCCAAGCCCAACAGGGGGTGTATAATTCACCCCTCCACTTT
CDR3 protein: CASSQAQQGVYNSPLHF

D gene: -
V gene: TRBV5-1
clone size: few
J gene: TRBJ2-7
CDR3 DNA: TGCGCCAGCAGCCCGGGACTTAAGGGCTACGAGCAGTACTTC
CDR3 protein: CASSPGLKGYEQYF

D gene: TRBD2
V gene: TRBV12-3/TRBV12-4
clone size: -
J gene: TRBJ2-3
CDR3 DNA: TGTGCCAGCAGTTTAGGGGCGGGAGGCCGCACAGATACGCAGTATTTT
CDR3 protein: CASSLGAGGRTDTQYF

D gene: TRBD2
V gene: TRBV3-1
clone size: -
J gene: TRBJ2-1
CDR3 DNA: TGTGCCAGCAGCCTGGCGGGAGCTTTCAATGAGCAGTTCTTC
CDR3 protein: CASSLAGAFNEQFF

D gene: TRBD1
V gene: TRBV2
clone size: many
J gene: TRBJ1-5
CDR3 DNA: TGTGCCAGCAGACGCGGACAGGGGGCCGGTCAGCCCCAGCATTTT
CDR3 protein: CASRRGQGAGQPQHF